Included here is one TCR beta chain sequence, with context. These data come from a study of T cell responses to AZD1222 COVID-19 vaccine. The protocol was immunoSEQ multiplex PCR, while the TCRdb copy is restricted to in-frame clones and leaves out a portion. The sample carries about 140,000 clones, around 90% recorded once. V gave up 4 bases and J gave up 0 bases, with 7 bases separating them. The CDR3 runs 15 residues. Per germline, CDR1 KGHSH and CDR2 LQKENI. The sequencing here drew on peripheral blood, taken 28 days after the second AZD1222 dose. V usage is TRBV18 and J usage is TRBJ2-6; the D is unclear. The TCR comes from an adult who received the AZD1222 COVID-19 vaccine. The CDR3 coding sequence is TGTGCCAGCTCACGAGACACCTCTGGGGCCAACGTCCTGACTTTC. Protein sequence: CASSRDTSGANVLTF.